A selection of T cell receptor beta chains follows, all from one sample in a study of regulatory T cells in long-lasting Graves disease. TCRdb processed the multiplex PCR reads anew with MiXCR; each CDR3 protein has one entry. Altogether some 450,000 distinct CDR3 sequences are present, around 22% being singletons, with the ten largest covering approximately 28%. The source material was peripheral blood mononuclear cells (PBMCs), sampled when the disease was refractory, from a patient treated with antithyroid drugs. The receptors derive from a female donor with Graves disease. The CDR3 runs from the conserved cysteine through the conserved F or W. D genes are given only for firm matches. Clone size appears in some rows only: once, few, many, or a class for an expanded clone.

J gene,V gene,clone size,D gene,CDR3 DNA,CDR3 protein
TRBJ1-2,TRBV29-1,few,NA,TGCAGCGTTGATAGCCGGGGTTCTGGCTACACCTTC,CSVDSRGSGYTF
TRBJ2-7,TRBV6-5,few,NA,TGTGCCAGCAGTTACTCGTTCGGGTACGAGCAGTACTTC,CASSYSFGYEQYF
TRBJ2-1,TRBV5-6,many,TRBD2,TGTGCCAGCAGCGTGCTAGCGGGAGAGGGGAATGAGCAGTTCTTC,CASSVLAGEGNEQFF
TRBJ2-7,TRBV6-1,NA,NA,TGTGCCAGCAGACTTACAGGTCGATTCTACGAGCAGTACTTC,CASRLTGRFYEQYF
TRBJ2-7,TRBV19,NA,TRBD2,TGTGCCAGTAGTCCCCCGGGACTAGCGGGAGGAGAGCAGTACTTC,CASSPPGLAGGEQYF
TRBJ1-4,TRBV14,few,TRBD1,TGTGCCAGCAGCCAAGTCCGGGACAGGGGGCAGGTGGAAGAAAAACTGTTTTTT,CASSQVRDRGQVEEKLFF
TRBJ2-4,TRBV5-1,few,NA,TGCGCCAGCAGCCCGACAGCTTCCAAAAACATTCAGTACTTC,CASSPTASKNIQYF
TRBJ2-6,TRBV29-1,NA,NA,TGCAGCGTTGAAAAACAGCCTACTGGGGCCAACGTCCTGACTTTC,CSVEKQPTGANVLTF
TRBJ2-7,TRBV5-1,many,TRBD2,TGCGCCAGCGCGCTTAGCGGGACGGGAAACGAGCAGTACTTC,CASALSGTGNEQYF
TRBJ1-5,TRBV6-1,NA,NA,TGTGCCAGCAGTGAAGGATTCACAGGAGTCAATCAGCCCCAGCATTTT,CASSEGFTGVNQPQHF
TRBJ1-3,TRBV7-8,NA,TRBD1,TGTGCCAGCAGCATCCTGACACAGGGGGCTGGAAACACCATATATTTT,CASSILTQGAGNTIYF
TRBJ1-3,TRBV20-1,few,NA,TGCAGTGCTAGAGTGGCGGAGAGTTCTGGGAACACCATATATTTT,CSARVAESSGNTIYF
TRBJ2-7,TRBV5-1,many,NA,TGCGCCAGCAGCTTGGCATGGGACACCTCCTACGAGCAGTACTTC,CASSLAWDTSYEQYF
TRBJ1-1,TRBV24-1,NA,TRBD1,TGTACCACTCAGGGGGCTCGGAACACTGAAGCTTTCTTT,CTTQGARNTEAFF
TRBJ2-7,TRBV5-1,NA,NA,TGCGCCAGCAGCGTCAATGTAAAAAGTTACGAGCAGTACTTC,CASSVNVKSYEQYF
TRBJ2-4,TRBV28,NA,NA,TGTGCCAGCAGTTTATCCGTTCAATCCTCCGAAAACATTCAGTACTTC,CASSLSVQSSENIQYF
TRBJ2-7,TRBV6-9,few,NA,TGTGCCAGCAGTTACCCGACGGGGGAGGTCTCTTACGAGCAGTACTTC,CASSYPTGEVSYEQYF
TRBJ2-7,TRBV10-3,NA,NA,TGTGCCATCAGTGAGACGGGGCAAGAGCAGTACTTC,CAISETGQEQYF
TRBJ2-7,TRBV6-1,few,NA,TGTGCCAGCACCGCGACCCCGGGGAGGGGGCGCGACGAGCAGTACTTC,CASTATPGRGRDEQYF
TRBJ1-3,TRBV27,few,NA,TGTGCCAGCAGCACGTTAGCTGGAAACACCATATATTTT,CASSTLAGNTIYF
TRBJ2-2,TRBV7-2,NA,NA,TGTGCCAGCAGCTTAGCGAGCCGGAACACCGGGGAGCTGTTTTTT,CASSLASRNTGELFF
TRBJ2-7,TRBV4-3,NA,NA,TGCGCCAGCAGCCAAGATCCCGGCCTAGCCTTCTACGAGCAGTACTTC,CASSQDPGLAFYEQYF
TRBJ1-5,TRBV20-1,NA,NA,TGCAGTGCTAGTGGTAACAGGGACGATCAGCCCCAGCATTTT,CSASGNRDDQPQHF
TRBJ1-6,TRBV6-4,few,TRBD1,TGTGCCATTTGGGGACAGCGGAATTCACCCCTCCACTTT,CAIWGQRNSPLHF
TRBJ2-2,TRBV29-1,many,NA,TGCAGCGGCCAGAACACCGGGGAGCTGTTTTTT,CSGQNTGELFF
TRBJ2-7,TRBV3-1,NA,NA,TGTGCCAGCAGCCAAGGCCGCCCGCCCTACGAGCAGTACTTC,CASSQGRPPYEQYF
TRBJ2-4,TRBV6-1,NA,NA,TGTGCCAGCTCTACGCTTGAGAGGGTAGCCAAAAACATTCAGTACTTC,CASSTLERVAKNIQYF
TRBJ2-1,TRBV27,few,TRBD1,TGTGCCAGCAGCCCAGGGGGTGTTTACAATGAGCAGTTCTTC,CASSPGGVYNEQFF
TRBJ2-1,TRBV5-1,few,NA,TGCGCCAGCAGCTTGGCCGGTGAGGGTGAGCAGTTCTTC,CASSLAGEGEQFF
TRBJ2-7,TRBV29-1,few,NA,TGCAGCGCCAGGGTTAGCTCCTACGAGCAGTACTTC,CSARVSSYEQYF
TRBJ2-1,TRBV2,NA,TRBD2,TGTGCCAGCAGTCCCCAGGGACTAGCGGGTTACAATGAGCAGTTCTTC,CASSPQGLAGYNEQFF
TRBJ2-5,TRBV10-3,many,NA,TGTGCCATCAGTGAGGACAGACAAGAGACCCAGTACTTC,CAISEDRQETQYF
TRBJ2-7,TRBV5-1,NA,TRBD2,TGCGCCAGCAGCCCAGGGTTACTAGCGGGAGAAGTCTACGAGCAGTACTTC,CASSPGLLAGEVYEQYF
TRBJ1-5,TRBV7-8,NA,TRBD1,TGTGCCAGCAGCTCGACAGGGTTTAATTCATTGAGCAATCAGCCCCAGCATTTT,CASSSTGFNSLSNQPQHF
TRBJ2-2,TRBV29-1,NA,TRBD2,TGCAGCGTCGTAGGACTAGACGGTGCCGGGGAGCTGTTTTTT,CSVVGLDGAGELFF
TRBJ1-5,TRBV6-1,NA,NA,TGTGCCAGCAGGTATCTACAAAATAGCAATCAGCCCCAGCATTTT,CASRYLQNSNQPQHF
TRBJ1-2,TRBV7-9,NA,NA,TGTGCCAGCAGCTCGGACCCACTCGGGGGCTATGGCTACACCTTC,CASSSDPLGGYGYTF
TRBJ1-1,TRBV28,many,NA,TGTGCCAGCAGTCCCGACACGCGGGGGATCGTGAACACTGAAGCTTTCTTT,CASSPDTRGIVNTEAFF